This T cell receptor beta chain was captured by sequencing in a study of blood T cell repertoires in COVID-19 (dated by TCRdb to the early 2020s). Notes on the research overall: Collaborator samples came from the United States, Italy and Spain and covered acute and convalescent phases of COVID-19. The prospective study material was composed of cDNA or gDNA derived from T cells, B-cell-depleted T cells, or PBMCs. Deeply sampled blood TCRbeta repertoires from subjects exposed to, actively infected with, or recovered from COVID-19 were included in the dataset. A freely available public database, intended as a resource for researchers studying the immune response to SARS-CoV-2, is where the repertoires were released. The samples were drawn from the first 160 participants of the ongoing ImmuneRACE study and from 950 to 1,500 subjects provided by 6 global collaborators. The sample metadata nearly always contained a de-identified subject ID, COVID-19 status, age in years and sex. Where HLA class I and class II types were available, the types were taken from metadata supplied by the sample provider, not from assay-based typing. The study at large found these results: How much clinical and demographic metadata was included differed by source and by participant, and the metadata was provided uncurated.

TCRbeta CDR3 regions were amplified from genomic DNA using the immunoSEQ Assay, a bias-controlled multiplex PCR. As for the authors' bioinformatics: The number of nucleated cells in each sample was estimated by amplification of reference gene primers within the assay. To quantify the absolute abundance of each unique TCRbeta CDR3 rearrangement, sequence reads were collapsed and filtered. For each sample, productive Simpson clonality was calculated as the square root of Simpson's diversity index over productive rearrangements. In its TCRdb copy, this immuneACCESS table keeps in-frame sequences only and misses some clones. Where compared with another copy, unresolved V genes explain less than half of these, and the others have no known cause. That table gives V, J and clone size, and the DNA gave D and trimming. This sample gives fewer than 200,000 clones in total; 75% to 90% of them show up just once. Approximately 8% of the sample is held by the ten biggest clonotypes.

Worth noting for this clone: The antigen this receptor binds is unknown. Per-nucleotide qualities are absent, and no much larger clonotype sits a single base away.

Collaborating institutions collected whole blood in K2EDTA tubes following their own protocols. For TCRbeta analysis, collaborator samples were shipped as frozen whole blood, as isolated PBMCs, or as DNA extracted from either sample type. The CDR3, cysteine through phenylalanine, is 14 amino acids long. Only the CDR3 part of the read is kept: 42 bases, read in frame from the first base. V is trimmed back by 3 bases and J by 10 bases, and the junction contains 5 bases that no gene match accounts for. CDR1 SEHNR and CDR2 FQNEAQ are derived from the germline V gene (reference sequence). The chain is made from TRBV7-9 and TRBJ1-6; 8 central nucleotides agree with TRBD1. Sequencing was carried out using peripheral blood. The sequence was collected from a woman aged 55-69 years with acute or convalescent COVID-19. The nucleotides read TGTGCCAGCAGCTTGACAGGGGTCGGCTCACCCCTCCACTTT. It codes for CASSLTGVGSPLHF.